Included here is one T cell receptor beta chain sequence, with context. Its antigen is undetermined. V lost 4 bases and J lost 6, with 21 bases in between. Germline V CDR1 and CDR2: MNHEY, SMNVEV (reference sequence). The CDR3 runs to 16 residues. The data belong to a study of STAT5B mutations in CD4+ large granular lymphocyte leukemia. Study results and limitations: 8/27 top patient clones versus 2/35 control clones were TRBV06-family. Patient CD4-sorted repertoires stayed more clonal than healthy ones after leukemic-clone removal. Without HLA matching, higher CD4+ than CD8+ T-LGLL clonality could reflect small sample size.

The assay was run at survey level. Clones were sequenced by immunoSEQ multiplex PCR, and TCRdb holds only the in-frame ones, with some missing. The table has more than 30,000 clones, roughly nine tenths seen once. Sequenced: CD4+ T cells from blood buffy coats. This sequence originates from a human donor in good health. The rearrangement joins TRBV27 to TRBJ1-2; tentatively, D is TRBD1 (6 bases). CDR3 coding DNA: TGTGCCAGCAGTTCCTTAAACAGGGTTAGAGCGGATGGCTACACCTTC. This encodes CASSSLNRVRADGYTF.